This T cell receptor (beta chain) was sequenced during a study of blood T cell repertoires in COVID-19. Study-wide background: Acute-phase and convalescent COVID-19 samples originated in the United States, Italy and Spain. PBMCs, B-cell-depleted T cells, or T cells provided the cDNA or gDNA that made up the material.

Original handling: Amplification of reference gene primers provided the estimated nucleated cell counts. Here immunoSEQ multiplex PCR was the method, and the copy in TCRdb shows in-frame clones only, minus some. V and J calls and clone size are given by that table; D and trimming were obtained from the DNA. The table has fewer than 90,000 clones, more than 90% seen once. This CDR3 is 15 amino acids long. Deletions cut 6 bases from V and 5 bases from J, with 14 bases between. CDR1 is SGHAT, CDR2 FQNNGV, per germline. The chain uses TRBV11-2 and TRBJ1-6; D uncertain. What was sequenced was peripheral blood. The origin of this receptor is a human donor with active COVID-19. The donor label of this sample is uncertain. The CDR3 DNA follows: TGTGCCAGCAGTCTCCTTACTCGAAATAATTCACCCCTCCACTTT. It translates to CASSLLTRNNSPLHF.